This T cell receptor beta chain was captured in a study of monozygotic twins with inflammatory bowel disease. TCRdb reanalyzed the 5' RACE reads, giving one entry per CDR3 protein sequence and no DNA. The sample totals around 450,000 distinct CDR3 sequences. Germline V gene data show CDR1 as SNHLY and CDR2 as FYNNEI. The CDR3 extends over 12 amino acids. Sequenced sample: blood. This TCR was sampled from a human donor with ulcerative colitis or Crohn's disease, or a healthy co-twin of an affected twin (not recorded which). J is TRBJ1-2 and V is TRBV2; TCRdb picks TRBD1, but there is no DNA to check that call. The CDR3 reads CASRDRDYGYTF.